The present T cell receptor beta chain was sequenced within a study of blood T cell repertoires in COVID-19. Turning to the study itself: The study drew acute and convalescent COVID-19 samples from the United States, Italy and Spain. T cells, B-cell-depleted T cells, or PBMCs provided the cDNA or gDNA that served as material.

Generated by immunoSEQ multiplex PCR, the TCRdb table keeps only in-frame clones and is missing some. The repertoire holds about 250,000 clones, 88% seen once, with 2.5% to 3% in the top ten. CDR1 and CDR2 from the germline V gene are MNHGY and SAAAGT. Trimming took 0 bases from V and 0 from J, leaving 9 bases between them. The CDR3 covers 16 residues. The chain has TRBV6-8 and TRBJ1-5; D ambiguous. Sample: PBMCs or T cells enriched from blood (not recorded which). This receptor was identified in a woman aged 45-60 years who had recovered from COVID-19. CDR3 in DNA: TGTGCCAGCAGTTACTCGGAGGACTATAGCAATCAGCCCCAGCATTTT. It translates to CASSYSEDYSNQPQHF.